What follows is one T cell receptor beta chain and its context. These data come from a study of shared clonotypes between healthy human individuals. The germline CDR1 and CDR2 sequences are GTSNPN and SVGIG (reference sequence). Trimming shortened V by 0 bases and J by 4 bases, and 10 bases separated the two germline ends. The CDR3 length is 14 residues. The method was immunoSEQ multiplex PCR; TCRdb's version includes in-frame clones alone and lacks a portion of them. The table shows hundreds of thousands of clones, with roughly 95% occurring only once. The naive CD8 fraction comprised CD45RO-negative cells positively selected for CCR7 and excluded terminally differentiated effector memory CD45RA+ cells.

The TCR comes from a woman aged 25-40 years in good health. Sequenced: naive CD8+ T cells sorted from blood. The V gene is TRBV30, the J gene TRBJ1-5; D gene uncertain. In DNA form, the CDR3 reads TGTGCCTGGAGTGTATCGGCAATAAATCAGCCCCAGCATTTT. Protein: CAWSVSAINQPQHF.